This TCR beta chain was found in a study of blood T cell repertoires in COVID-19 (dated by TCRdb to about 2020). Describing the broader study: Samples from collaborators originated in the United States, Italy and Spain and spanned both the acute and convalescent phases of COVID-19. The prospective study material was composed of cDNA or gDNA derived from T cells, B-cell-depleted T cells, or PBMCs. Deeply sampled blood TCRbeta repertoires from subjects exposed to, actively infected with, or recovered from COVID-19 were included in the dataset. A freely available public database, intended as a resource for researchers studying the immune response to SARS-CoV-2, is where the repertoires were released. The samples were drawn from two sources: the first 160 participants of the ongoing ImmuneRACE study, and 1,200 or so subjects contributed by 6 global collaborators. Sample metadata almost always included a de-identified subject ID, COVID-19 status, age in years and sex. Where available, HLA class I and class II types were obtained from metadata supplied by the sample provider rather than from assay-based typing. Study-wide findings and limitations: Clinical and demographic metadata were provided uncurated, with the amount varying by source and participant.

TCRbeta CDR3 regions were amplified from genomic DNA using the immunoSEQ Assay, a bias-controlled multiplex PCR. The authors processed their data as follows. Nucleated cell counts per sample were estimated from amplification of reference gene primers within the assay. To quantify the absolute abundance of each unique TCRbeta CDR3 rearrangement, sequence reads were collapsed and filtered. For each sample, productive Simpson clonality was calculated by taking the square root of Simpson's diversity index across productive rearrangements. TCRdb obtained this table from immuneACCESS and retained in-frame rearrangements with V and J assigned. These tables miss some clones; where compared with another copy, unresolved V genes account for less than half of the shortfall, and the remainder is unexplained. V and J calls and clone size are as listed in that table; D and trimming were resolved from the DNA. In this sample the table shows roughly 160,000 clones, 85% to 90% of which occur a single time. The ten most abundant clones make up around 0.6% of the sample.

The germline V and J ends show losses of 4 bases and 1 base respectively, and no gene match explains 7 bases of the junction. The CDR3, from cysteine to phenylalanine, totals 17 residues. The read is trimmed to its CDR3 DNA, 51 bases read in frame from base 1. For CDR1 and CDR2, the germline V gene (reference sequence) lists LNHDA and SQIVND. In Seattle, one collaborating source enrolled patients while the infection was active and tracked those patients longitudinally over the course of disease. Each collaborating institution followed its own protocols to collect whole blood in K2EDTA tubes. For TCRbeta analysis, collaborator samples were shipped as frozen whole blood, as isolated PBMCs, or as DNA extracted from either sample type. Turning to this clone: Its antigen has not been determined. Per-nucleotide qualities are absent, and no much larger clonotype sits a single base away.

Here the chain combines TRBV19 and TRBJ1-4, with 9 junctional bases fitting TRBD1. Sequencing was carried out using peripheral blood. This receptor was obtained from a man aged 55 to 70 with COVID-19, enrolled during active disease. For the CDR3, the sequence is CASSRQGQGRTNEKLFF. The DNA sequence is as follows: TGTGCCAGTAGTAGACAGGGACAGGGCCGAACTAATGAAAAACTGTTTTTT. Where the CDR3 stops, the reference TRBV19 and TRBJ1-4 genes take over; the full variable domain is DGGITQSPKYLFRKEGQNVTLSCEQNLNHDAMYWYRQDPGQGLRLIYYSQIVNDFQKGDIAEGYSVSREKKESFPLTVTSAQKNPTAFYLCASSRQGQGRTNEKLFFGSGTQLSVL.